The clone carrying this T cell receptor beta chain was seen only a few times. As yet, its antigen is unknown. Participating donors were healthy, HIV-negative adults free of recent acute infections or vaccinations. These data originate in a study of shared clonotypes between healthy human individuals. Study-level information: There were three CD4 naive, three CD4 memory, two CD8 naive and one CD8 memory plates per donor.

The CDR3 loop spans 12 amino acids. J was trimmed by 4 bases and V by 8 bases; bases with no gene match: 6. Germline V gene lookup returns CDR1 SQVTM and CDR2 ANQGSEA. Whole-study findings and limits: Read depth was anticipated to influence clonotype sharing among donors.

This was a deep-level run. Only in-frame clones appear in the TCRdb table, and some are missing; sequencing was by immunoSEQ multiplex PCR. The sample includes more than 1 million clones, around 78% seen only once; the top ten take 0.4% to 0.55%. The receptor was isolated from a man aged 18 to 30 in good health. Some clones in this sample may be carry-over from other donors' samples. Sequenced material: memory CD4+ T cells from PBMCs. Indicated subset: CD45RA-negative fraction. The V gene is TRBV29-1, the J gene TRBJ2-7; 9 bases align to TRBD1. This chain's CDR3 is CSTRQGGYEQYF. CDR3 sequence (DNA): TGCAGCACCCGACAGGGGGGGTACGAGCAGTACTTC.